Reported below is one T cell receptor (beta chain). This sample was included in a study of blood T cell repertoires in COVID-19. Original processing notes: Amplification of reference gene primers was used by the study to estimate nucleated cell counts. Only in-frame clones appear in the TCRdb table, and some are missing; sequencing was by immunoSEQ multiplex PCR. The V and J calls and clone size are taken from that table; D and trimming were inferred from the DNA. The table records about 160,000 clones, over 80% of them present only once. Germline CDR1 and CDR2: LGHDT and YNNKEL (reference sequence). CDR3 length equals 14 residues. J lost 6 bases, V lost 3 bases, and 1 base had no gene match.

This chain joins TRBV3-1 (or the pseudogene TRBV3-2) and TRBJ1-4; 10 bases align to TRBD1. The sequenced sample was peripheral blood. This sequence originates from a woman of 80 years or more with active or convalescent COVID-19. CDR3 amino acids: CASSQGTGDEKLFF. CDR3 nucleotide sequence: TGTGCCAGCAGCCAGGGGACAGGGGATGAAAAACTGTTTTTT.